This passage covers 9 T cell receptor beta chains from one sample sequenced in a study of T-cell reconstitution after alpha-beta-depleted transplantation in children (dated by TCRdb to about 2016). This specimen's treatment or condition label, interpreted: allogeneic hematopoietic cell transplantation with graft depleted of TCRalphabeta T cells and CD19 B cells. The library was generated by PCR. This sample was sequenced with an Illumina HiSeq 2500. TCR library preparation used molecular barcoding, with unique molecular identifiers applied to normalize quantification of the TCRbeta repertoire. Through fastp at Q25 and MiXCR, TCRdb rebuilt clones from the public reads, retaining in-frame beta chains. Rows are unified per CDR3 protein, each entry keeping the most common DNA and genes. Here the sample has under 850,000 distinct CDR3 sequences; approximately 14% occur a single time. The top ten hold roughly 0.84% of the sample.

The input for sequencing was PBMCs, taken before TCRalphabeta/CD19-depleted stem cell transplant. These receptors originate from a girl aged 2-9 years with congenital amegakaryocytic thrombocytopenia, due to receive a stem cell transplant.

This clonotype was observed a few times. V usage is TRBV5-1 and J usage is TRBJ1-3, with D maybe TRBD1 (5 bases). The germline V and J ends were trimmed by 0 bases and 0 bases, with 13 bases remaining between them. Germline V gives CDR1 SGHRS, CDR2 YFSETQ. This CDR3 is built from 17 residues. CDR3 DNA sequence: TGCGCCAGCAGCTTGGTAGGAGACAGCTTCTCTGGAAACACCATATATTTT. Protein: CASSLVGDSFSGNTIYF.

In its sample, this clonotype was seen many times. This rearrangement joins TRBV27 to TRBJ2-1; 10 bases map to TRBD2. Germline-derived CDR1 and CDR2 are MNHEY and SMNVEV (reference sequence). The CDR3 is 14 amino acids. V lost 6 bases, J lost 7 bases, and 6 bases stayed unmatched. CDR3 amino acids: CASSVAGGANEQFF. CDR3 in DNA: TGTGCCAGCAGCGTAGCGGGAGGAGCAAATGAGCAGTTCTTC.

This clonotype was observed at least ten times. V gene TRBV29-1 combines with J gene TRBJ2-5, with D unresolved. The V end was cut by 6 bases, the J end by 9 bases, with 20 bases between. Germline CDR1 and CDR2: SQVTM and ANQGSEA. The CDR3 has 13 amino acids. CDR3 loop: CSVTYQVLWAQYF. DNA for the CDR3: TGCAGCGTCACCTACCAGGTCCTGTGGGCCCAGTACTTC.

This clonotype was seen at least ten times. This chain uses TRBV5-1 with TRBJ1-1, with 7 bases that match TRBD1. The germline V gene has CDR1 SGHRS and CDR2 YFSETQ. The junction had 10 bases not matched to a gene; V was cut back by 3 bases and J by 5 bases. CDR3 length: 15 residues. CDR3 sequence (DNA): TGCGCCAGCAGCTGGGACAGTTTCAGGTTGACTGAAGCTTTCTTT. As protein: CASSWDSFRLTEAFF.

The rearrangement links TRBV5-1 to TRBJ2-1; no firm D call. Trimming pared 0 bases from V and 0 bases from J, leaving 7 bases between. CDR1 and CDR2 (germline): SGHRS, YFSETQ. The CDR3 is 15 amino acids. CDR3 bases: TGCGCCAGCAGCTTGGCCATGAGCTCCTACAATGAGCAGTTCTTC. Residues: CASSLAMSSYNEQFF.

This clonotype occurred a few times. This chain links TRBV15 with TRBJ1-2; TRBD1 might be the D (5 bases). Trimming shortened V by 1 base and J by 4 bases, and 10 bases separated the two germline ends. The CDR3 totals 14 residues. Looked up from germline, CDR1 is LNHNV and CDR2 is YYDKDF (reference sequence). The CDR3 DNA reads as TGTGCCACCAGCAGAGTCGGGGCTGGCTATGGCTACACCTTC. It specifies CATSRVGAGYGYTF. Supplemented by reference TRBV15 and TRBJ1-2, the full variable domain reads DAMVIQNPRYQVTQFGKPVTLSCSQTLNHNVMYWYQQKSSQAPKLLFHYYDKDFNNEADTPDNFQSRRPNTSFCFLDIRSPGLGDTAMYLCATSRVGAGYGYTFGSGTRLTVV.

The chain carries TRBV5-1 and TRBJ2-1; 11 bases are a match to TRBD2. This CDR3 region has 15 residues. With 4 bases clipped from V and 3 bases from J, the junction kept 3 bases outside the gene matches. Germline loops: CDR1 SGHRS, CDR2 YFSETQ. The CDR3 spells CASSEGLAVYNEQFF. For the CDR3, the DNA is TGCGCCAGCAGCGAGGGACTAGCGGTCTACAATGAGCAGTTCTTC.

This clonotype was counted ten times or more. V is TRBV5-1 and J is TRBJ2-7; tentative D call: TRBD1 (6 bases). Germline V gives CDR1 SGHRS, CDR2 YFSETQ. The CDR3 extends over 15 amino acids. V lost 4 bases, J lost 6 bases, and 20 bases lay in between. The CDR3 region is CASSKDTGLGREQYF. In nucleotides, the CDR3 is TGCGCCAGCAGCAAGGACACAGGGCTTGGACGCGAGCAGTACTTC.

About this clonotype itself: The conserved phenylalanine or tryptophan normally closing the CDR3 is absent here, so this likely arose from a read error. The chain carries TRBV20-1 and TRBJ2-3, with D maybe TRBD2 (6 bases). Germline-derived CDR1 and CDR2 are DFQATT and SNEGSKA (reference sequence). The length of the CDR3 is 13 residues. V was trimmed by 4 bases and J by 4 bases, leaving 12 bases between them. The DNA of the CDR3 is TGCAGTGCTATAACTAGCTACTCAGATACGCAGTATTCT. Translating gives CSAITSYSDTQYS.